The following is a T cell receptor (beta chain) sequence with its context. The antigen is not known. Runs used v3.0 of the immunoSEQ assay and were done at survey level. Measured with immunoSEQ multiplex PCR; TCRdb has only the in-frame clones, and not every one. The repertoire has about 23,000 clones, 65% to 85% of them found once; the top ten carry approximately 7.7%. These data are taken from a study of long-term antiretroviral therapy in people with HIV. Germline CDR1 is MNHNY and CDR2 is SVGAGI (reference sequence). The CDR3 totals 14 residues. Trimming cost V 2 bases and J 4 bases, with 11 bases left between them. Clinicians in the United States treated all participants with HIV. Study results and caveats: After ART, diversity increased yet remained lower than transplant donor controls. Clones that expanded before ART (that is, prior to treatment) dominated the repertoire at all time points. Relative to control repertoires, HIV repertoires exhibited narrower CDR3 length ranges.

This receptor was identified in a man aged 30-40 years with HIV. This specimen was unsorted PBMCs, taken 1.5 years after starting antiretroviral therapy. This chain uses TRBV6-6 with TRBJ1-1, with unresolved D. The CDR3 sequence is CASSYKMSSTEAFF. CDR3 nucleotide sequence: TGTGCCAGCAGTTACAAGATGTCTAGCACTGAAGCTTTCTTT.